What follows is one TCR beta chain and its context. Its antigen is unknown. Here immunoSEQ multiplex PCR was the method, and the copy in TCRdb shows in-frame clones only, minus some. Of some 28,000 clones detected, roughly four fifths appear once; the ten largest clones hold around 30%. The germline CDR1 and CDR2 sequences are SGHRS and YFSETQ. With 0 bases removed from V and 0 bases from J, the gap between germline ends came to 10 bases. The CDR3 loop spans 16 amino acids. This record comes from a study of lymphopenia after photon versus proton radiotherapy. Broader study findings: After the lymphocyte nadir, photon-treated repertoires showed oligoclonal expansion, especially of CD8+ Temra cells. Larger post-nadir TCR diversity loss correlated inversely with survival in deceased patients.

This chain uses TRBV5-1 with TRBJ1-3, with D perhaps TRBD1 (5 bases). Sequences were derived from peripheral blood, sampled from a patient treated with photon-based radiotherapy. The receptor was derived from a man aged 45 to 65 with gastric cancer. The CDR3 reads CASSLGDSFSGNTIYF. The CDR3 DNA reads as TGCGCCAGCAGCTTGGGTGACAGCTTCTCTGGAAACACCATATATTTT.